In its sample, the clone carrying this T cell receptor beta chain was seen a few times. Antigen unknown. A second PCR, run for about 6 to 11 cycles, used a sample-barcoded 5' primer plus a J-beta primer mix. TCRdb analysed the 5' RACE reads with MiXCR anew, one entry per CDR3 protein. The sample lists 1.4 million to 1.5 million distinct CDR3 sequences, roughly 40% occurring once. This specimen comes from a study of blood T cells in healthy people across ages. Study results and limitations: The recorded TCR beta diversity per million T cells decreased in a roughly linear manner with age. A greater number of naive CD4+ cells and higher diversity distinguished long-lived donors from aged donors. Unsorted PBMC input precluded a conclusive naive versus antigen-experienced comparison.

The germline V gene has CDR1 DFQATT and CDR2 SNEGSKA (reference sequence). The CDR3 is 13 amino acids. Between the trimmed V and J ends, which lost 2 bases and 7 bases, there was a span of 14 bases. J is TRBJ1-2 and V is TRBV20-1; a possible D gene is TRBD1 (6 bases). Specimen: blood. The sequence was collected from a woman between 18 and 30 years old in good health. The CDR3 reads CSARTDRKGGYTF. The DNA for the CDR3 is TGCAGTGCTAGAACTGACAGGAAGGGTGGCTACACCTTC.